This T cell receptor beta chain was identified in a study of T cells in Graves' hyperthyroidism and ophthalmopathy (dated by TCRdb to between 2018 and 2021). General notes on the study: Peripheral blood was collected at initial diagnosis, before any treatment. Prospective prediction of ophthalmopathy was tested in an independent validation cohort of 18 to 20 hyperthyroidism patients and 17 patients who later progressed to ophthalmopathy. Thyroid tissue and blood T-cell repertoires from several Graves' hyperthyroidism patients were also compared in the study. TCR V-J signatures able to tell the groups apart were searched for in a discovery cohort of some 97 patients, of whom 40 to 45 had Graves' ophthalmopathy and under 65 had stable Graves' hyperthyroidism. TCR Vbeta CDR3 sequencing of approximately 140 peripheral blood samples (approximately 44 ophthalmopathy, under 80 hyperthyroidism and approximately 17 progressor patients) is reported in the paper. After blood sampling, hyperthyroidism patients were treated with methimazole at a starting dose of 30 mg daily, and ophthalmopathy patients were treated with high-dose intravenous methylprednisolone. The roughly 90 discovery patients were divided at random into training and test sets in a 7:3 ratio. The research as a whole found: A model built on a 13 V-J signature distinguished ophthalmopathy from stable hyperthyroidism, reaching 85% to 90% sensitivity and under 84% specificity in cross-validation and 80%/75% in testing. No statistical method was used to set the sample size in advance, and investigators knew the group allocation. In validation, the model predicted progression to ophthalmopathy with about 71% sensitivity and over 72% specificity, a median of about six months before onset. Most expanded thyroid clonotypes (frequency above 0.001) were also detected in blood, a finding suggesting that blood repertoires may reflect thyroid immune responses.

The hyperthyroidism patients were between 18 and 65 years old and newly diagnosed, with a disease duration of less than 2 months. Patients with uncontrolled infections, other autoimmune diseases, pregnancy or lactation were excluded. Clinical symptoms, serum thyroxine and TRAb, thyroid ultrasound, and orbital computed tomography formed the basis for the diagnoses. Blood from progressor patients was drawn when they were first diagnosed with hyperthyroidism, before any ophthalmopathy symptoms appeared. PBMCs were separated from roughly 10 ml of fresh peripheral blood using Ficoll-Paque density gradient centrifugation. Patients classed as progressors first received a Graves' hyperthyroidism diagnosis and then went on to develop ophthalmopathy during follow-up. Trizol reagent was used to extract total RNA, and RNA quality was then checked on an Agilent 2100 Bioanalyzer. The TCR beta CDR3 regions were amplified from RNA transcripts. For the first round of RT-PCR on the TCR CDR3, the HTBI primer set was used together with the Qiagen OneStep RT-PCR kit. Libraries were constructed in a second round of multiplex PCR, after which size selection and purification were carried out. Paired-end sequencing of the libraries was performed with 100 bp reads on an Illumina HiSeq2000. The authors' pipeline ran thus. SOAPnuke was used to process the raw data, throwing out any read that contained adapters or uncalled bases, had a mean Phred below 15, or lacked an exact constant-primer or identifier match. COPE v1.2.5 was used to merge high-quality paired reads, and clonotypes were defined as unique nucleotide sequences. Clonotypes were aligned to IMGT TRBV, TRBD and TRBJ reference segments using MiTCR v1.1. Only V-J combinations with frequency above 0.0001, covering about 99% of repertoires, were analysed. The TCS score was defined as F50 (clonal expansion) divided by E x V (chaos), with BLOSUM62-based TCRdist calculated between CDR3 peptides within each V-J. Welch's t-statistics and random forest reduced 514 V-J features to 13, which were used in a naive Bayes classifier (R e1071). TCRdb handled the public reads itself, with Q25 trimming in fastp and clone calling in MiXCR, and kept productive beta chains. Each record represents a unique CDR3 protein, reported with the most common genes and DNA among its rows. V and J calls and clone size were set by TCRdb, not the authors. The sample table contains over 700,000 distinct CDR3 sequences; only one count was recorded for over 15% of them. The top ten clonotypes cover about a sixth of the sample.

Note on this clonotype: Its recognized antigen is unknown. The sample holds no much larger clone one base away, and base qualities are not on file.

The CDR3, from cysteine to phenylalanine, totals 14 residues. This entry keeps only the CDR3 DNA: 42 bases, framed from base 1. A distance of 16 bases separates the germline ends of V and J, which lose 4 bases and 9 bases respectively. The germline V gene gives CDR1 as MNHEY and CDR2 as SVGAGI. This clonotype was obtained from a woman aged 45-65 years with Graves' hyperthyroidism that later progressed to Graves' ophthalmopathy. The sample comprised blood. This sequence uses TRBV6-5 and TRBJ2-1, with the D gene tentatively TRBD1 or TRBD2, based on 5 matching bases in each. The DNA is TGTGCCAGCAGTTTTGGCTTTGGGGGTGTTGAGCAGTTCTTC. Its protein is CASSFGFGGVEQFF.